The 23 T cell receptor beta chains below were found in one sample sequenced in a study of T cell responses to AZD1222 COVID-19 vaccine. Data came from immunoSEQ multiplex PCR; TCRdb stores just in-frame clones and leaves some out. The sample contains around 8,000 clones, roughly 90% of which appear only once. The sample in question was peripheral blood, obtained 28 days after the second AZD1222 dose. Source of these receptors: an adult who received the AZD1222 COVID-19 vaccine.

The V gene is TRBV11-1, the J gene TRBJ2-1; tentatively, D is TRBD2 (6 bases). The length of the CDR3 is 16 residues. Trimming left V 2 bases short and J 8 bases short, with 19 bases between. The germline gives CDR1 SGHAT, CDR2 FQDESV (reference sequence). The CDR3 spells CASSLSEGAGFHEQFF. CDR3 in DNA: TGTGCCAGCAGCTTATCGGAGGGCGCAGGGTTCCATGAGCAGTTCTTC.

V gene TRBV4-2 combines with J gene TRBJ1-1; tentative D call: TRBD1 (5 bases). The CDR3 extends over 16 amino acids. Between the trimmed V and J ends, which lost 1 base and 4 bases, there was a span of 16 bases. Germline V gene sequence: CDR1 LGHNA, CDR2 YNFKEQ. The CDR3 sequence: CASSQGRPGPPTEAFF. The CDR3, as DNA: TGTGCCAGCAGCCAAGGACGCCCAGGGCCTCCCACTGAAGCTTTCTTT.

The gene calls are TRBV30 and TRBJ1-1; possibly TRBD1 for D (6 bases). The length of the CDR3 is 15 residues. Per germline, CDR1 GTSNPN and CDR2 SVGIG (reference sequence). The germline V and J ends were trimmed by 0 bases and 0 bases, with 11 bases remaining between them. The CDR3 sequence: CAWSVGGTMNTEAFF. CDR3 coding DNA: TGTGCCTGGAGTGTAGGGGGGACTATGAACACTGAAGCTTTCTTT.

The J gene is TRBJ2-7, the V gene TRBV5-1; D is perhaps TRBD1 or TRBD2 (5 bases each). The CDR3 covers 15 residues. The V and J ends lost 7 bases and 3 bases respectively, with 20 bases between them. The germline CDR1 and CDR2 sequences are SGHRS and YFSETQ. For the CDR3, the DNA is TGCGCCAGCCACCAATCAGAGGGGTCCCTCTACGAGCAGTACTTC. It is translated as CASHQSEGSLYEQYF. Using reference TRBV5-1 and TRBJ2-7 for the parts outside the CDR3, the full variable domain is KAGVTQTPRYLIKTRGQQVTLSCSPISGHRSVSWYQQTPGQGLQFLFEYFSETQRNKGNFPGRFSGRQFSNSRSEMNVSTLELGDSALYLCASHQSEGSLYEQYFGPGTRLTVT.

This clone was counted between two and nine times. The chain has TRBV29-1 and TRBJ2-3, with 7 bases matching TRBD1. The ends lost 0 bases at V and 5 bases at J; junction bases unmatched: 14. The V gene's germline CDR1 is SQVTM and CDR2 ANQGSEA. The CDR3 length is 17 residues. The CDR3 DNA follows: TGCAGCGTTGAAGAATGGGGTGCAGGGGGTGCGGGAGATACGCAGTATTTT. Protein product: CSVEEWGAGGAGDTQYF.

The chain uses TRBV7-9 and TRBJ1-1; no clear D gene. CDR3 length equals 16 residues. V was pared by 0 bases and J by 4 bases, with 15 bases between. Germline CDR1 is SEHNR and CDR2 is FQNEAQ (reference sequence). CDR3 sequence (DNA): TGTGCCAGCAGCTTAGCGTGGGGAGATCGGCGCACTGAAGCTTTCTTT. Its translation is CASSLAWGDRRTEAFF.

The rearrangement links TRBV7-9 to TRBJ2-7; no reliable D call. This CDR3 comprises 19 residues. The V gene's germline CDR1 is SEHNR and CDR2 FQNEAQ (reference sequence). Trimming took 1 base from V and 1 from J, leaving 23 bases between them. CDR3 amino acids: CASSLVRGTVRSTSYEQYF. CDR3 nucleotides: TGTGCCAGCAGCTTAGTTAGAGGTACAGTCCGATCGACTTCCTACGAGCAGTACTTC. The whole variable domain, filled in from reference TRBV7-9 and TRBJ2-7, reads DTGVSQNPRHKITKRGQNVTFRCDPISEHNRLYWYRQTLGQGPEFLTYFQNEAQLEKSRLLSDRFSAERPKGSFSTLEIQRTEQGDSAMYLCASSLVRGTVRSTSYEQYFGPGTRLTVT.

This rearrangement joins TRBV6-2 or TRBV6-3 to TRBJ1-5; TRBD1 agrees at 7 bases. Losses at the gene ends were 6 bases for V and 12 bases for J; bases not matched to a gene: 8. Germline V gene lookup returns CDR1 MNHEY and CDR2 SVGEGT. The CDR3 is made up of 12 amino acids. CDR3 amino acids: CASSLRGLGQHF. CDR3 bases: TGTGCCAGCAGCCTCAGGGGGTTGGGCCAGCATTTT.

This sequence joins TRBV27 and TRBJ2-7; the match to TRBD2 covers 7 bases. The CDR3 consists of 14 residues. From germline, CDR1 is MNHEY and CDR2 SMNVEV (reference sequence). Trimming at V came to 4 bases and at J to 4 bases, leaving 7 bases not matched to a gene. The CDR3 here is CASSSPGLPYEQYF. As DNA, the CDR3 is TGTGCCAGCAGTTCGCCGGGACTACCTTACGAGCAGTACTTC.

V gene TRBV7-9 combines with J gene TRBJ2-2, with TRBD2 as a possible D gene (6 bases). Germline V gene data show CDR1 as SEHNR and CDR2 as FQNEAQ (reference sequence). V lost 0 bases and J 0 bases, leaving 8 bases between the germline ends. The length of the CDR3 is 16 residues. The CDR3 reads CASSLAAGPNTGELFF. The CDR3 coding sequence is TGTGCCAGCAGCTTAGCGGCGGGGCCGAACACCGGGGAGCTGTTTTTT.

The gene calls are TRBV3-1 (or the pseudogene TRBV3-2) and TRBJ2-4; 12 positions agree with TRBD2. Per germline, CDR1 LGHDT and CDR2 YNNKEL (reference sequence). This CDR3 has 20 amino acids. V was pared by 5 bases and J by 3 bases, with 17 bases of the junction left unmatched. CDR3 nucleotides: TGTGCCAGCAGCACCCGGACTAGCGGGATGCGGGAAGGCGGCAAAAACATTCAGTACTTC. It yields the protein CASSTRTSGMREGGKNIQYF.

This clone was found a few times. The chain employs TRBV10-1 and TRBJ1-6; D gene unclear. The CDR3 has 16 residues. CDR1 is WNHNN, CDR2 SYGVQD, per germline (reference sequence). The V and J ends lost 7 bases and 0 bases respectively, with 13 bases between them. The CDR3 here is CASNPPHSSYNSPLHF. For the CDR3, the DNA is TGCGCCAGCAACCCCCCACACAGCTCCTATAATTCACCCCTCCACTTT.

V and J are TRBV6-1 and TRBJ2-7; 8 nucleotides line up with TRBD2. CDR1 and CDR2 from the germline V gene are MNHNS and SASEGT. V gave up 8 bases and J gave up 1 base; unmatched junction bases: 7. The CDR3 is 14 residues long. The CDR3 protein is CASREGPLSYEQYF. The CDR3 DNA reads TGTGCCAGCCGGGAGGGTCCTCTGTCCTACGAGCAGTACTTC.

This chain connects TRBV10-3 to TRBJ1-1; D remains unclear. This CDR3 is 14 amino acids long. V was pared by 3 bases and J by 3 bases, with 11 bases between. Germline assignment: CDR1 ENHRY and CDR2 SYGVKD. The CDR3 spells CAISDPPGDTEAFF. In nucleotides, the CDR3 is TGTGCCATCAGTGACCCTCCGGGAGACACTGAAGCTTTCTTT.

CDR3 region: CASSLQETQYF. The CDR3 DNA reads as TGCGCCAGCAGCCTCCAAGAGACCCAGTACTTC. This chain links TRBV5-1 with TRBJ2-5; D ambiguous. Germline V gene data show CDR1 as SGHRS and CDR2 as YFSETQ. Trimming removed 4 bases from V and 1 base from J, with 2 bases in between. The CDR3 sequence is 11 residues long. The whole variable domain, filled in from reference TRBV5-1 and TRBJ2-5, reads KAGVTQTPRYLIKTRGQQVTLSCSPISGHRSVSWYQQTPGQGLQFLFEYFSETQRNKGNFPGRFSGRQFSNSRSEMNVSTLELGDSALYLCASSLQETQYFGPGTRLLVL.

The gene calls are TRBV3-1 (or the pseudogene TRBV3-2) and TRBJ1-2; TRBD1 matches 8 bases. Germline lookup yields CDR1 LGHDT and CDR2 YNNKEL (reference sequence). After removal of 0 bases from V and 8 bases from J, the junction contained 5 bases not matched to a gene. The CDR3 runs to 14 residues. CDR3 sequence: CASSQDSGGRGYTF. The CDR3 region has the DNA TGTGCCAGCAGCCAAGATTCAGGGGGCAGGGGCTACACCTTC.

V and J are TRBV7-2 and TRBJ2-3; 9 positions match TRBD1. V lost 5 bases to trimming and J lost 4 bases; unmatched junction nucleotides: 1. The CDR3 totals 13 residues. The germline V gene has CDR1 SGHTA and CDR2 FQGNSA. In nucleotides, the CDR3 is TGTGCCAGCAGCCGACAGGGGGCAGATACGCAGTATTTT. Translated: CASSRQGADTQYF.

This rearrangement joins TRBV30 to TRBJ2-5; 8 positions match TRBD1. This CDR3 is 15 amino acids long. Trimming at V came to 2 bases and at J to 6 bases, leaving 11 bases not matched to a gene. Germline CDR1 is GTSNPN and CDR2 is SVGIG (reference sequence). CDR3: CAWSTLGDRRQTQYF. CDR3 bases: TGTGCCTGGAGTACTTTAGGGGACAGGCGACAGACCCAGTACTTC.

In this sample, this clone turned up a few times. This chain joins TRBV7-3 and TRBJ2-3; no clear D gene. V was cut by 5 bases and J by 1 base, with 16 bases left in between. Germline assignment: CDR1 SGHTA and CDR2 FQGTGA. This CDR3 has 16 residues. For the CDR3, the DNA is TGTGCCAGCAGCCCGACGGGTTGGCTTGGCACAGATACGCAGTATTTT. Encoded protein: CASSPTGWLGTDTQYF.

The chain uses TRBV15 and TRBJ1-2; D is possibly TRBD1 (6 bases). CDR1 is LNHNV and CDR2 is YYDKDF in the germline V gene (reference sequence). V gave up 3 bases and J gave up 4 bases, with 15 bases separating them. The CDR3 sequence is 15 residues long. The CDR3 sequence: CATSREDRLLYGYTF. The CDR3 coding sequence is TGTGCCACCAGCAGGGAGGACAGATTACTCTATGGCTACACCTTC. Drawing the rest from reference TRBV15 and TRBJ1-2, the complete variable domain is DAMVIQNPRYQVTQFGKPVTLSCSQTLNHNVMYWYQQKSSQAPKLLFHYYDKDFNNEADTPDNFQSRRPNTSFCFLDIRSPGLGDTAMYLCATSREDRLLYGYTFGSGTRLTVV.

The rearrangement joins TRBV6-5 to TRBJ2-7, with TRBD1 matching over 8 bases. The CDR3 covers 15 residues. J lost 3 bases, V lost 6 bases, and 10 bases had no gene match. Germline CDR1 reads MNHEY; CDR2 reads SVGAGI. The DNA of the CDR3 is TGTGCCAGCAGGCCAACCGGGACAGGAGTCTACGAGCAGTACTTC. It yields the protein CASRPTGTGVYEQYF.

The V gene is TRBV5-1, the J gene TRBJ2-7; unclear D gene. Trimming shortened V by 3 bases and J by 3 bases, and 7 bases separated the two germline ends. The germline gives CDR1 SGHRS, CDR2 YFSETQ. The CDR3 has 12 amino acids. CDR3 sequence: CASSSDFYEQYF. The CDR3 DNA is TGCGCCAGCAGCTCGGATTTCTACGAGCAGTACTTC.

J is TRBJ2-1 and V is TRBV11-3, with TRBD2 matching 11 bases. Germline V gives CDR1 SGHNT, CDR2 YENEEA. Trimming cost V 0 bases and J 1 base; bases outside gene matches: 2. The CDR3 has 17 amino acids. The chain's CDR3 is CASSLDGTSGSYNEQFF. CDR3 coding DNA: TGTGCCAGCAGCTTAGATGGGACTAGCGGATCCTACAATGAGCAGTTCTTC.